This entry lists 28 T cell receptor beta chains sequenced from one sample in a study of cytomegalovirus exposure and HLA in healthy donors. It was with 60 Vbeta and 13 Jbeta primers that the PCR ran. Assay used: immunoSEQ multiplex PCR; TCRdb lists only in-frame clones, some missing. The sample has nearly 110,000 clones, roughly four fifths seen once. The sample consisted of PBMCs. The receptors originated from a man aged 45 to 65 in good health and CMV-seronegative.

This clone was detected a few times. This chain connects TRBV5-4 to TRBJ2-3; 8 bases are shared with TRBD2. V shed 3 bases and J 5 bases; nucleotides not matched to a gene: 5. The CDR3 is 14 residues long. CDR1 SGHNT and CDR2 YYREEE come from the germline V gene (reference sequence). CDR3 in amino acids: CASSYHGGVDTQYF. The CDR3 coding sequence is TGTGCCAGCAGCTATCACGGGGGGGTAGATACGCAGTATTTT. Full variable domain (rest looked up from reference TRBV5-4 and TRBJ2-3): ETGVTQSPTHLIKTRGQQVTLRCSSQSGHNTVSWYQQALGQGPQFIFQYYREEENGRGNFPPRFSGLQFPNYSSELNVNALELDDSALYLCASSYHGGVDTQYFGPGTRLTVL.

The J gene is TRBJ2-5, the V gene TRBV5-1; 12 bases are a match to TRBD2. In germline, CDR1 is SGHRS, CDR2 YFSETQ. The CDR3 is 14 residues long. J was trimmed by 4 bases and V by 5 bases; bases with no gene match: 3. Written as DNA, the CDR3 is TGCGCCAGCAGGACTAGCGGGGGCTTAGAGACCCAGTACTTC. Residues: CASRTSGGLETQYF.

The rearrangement links TRBV9 to TRBJ1-1; TRBD1 agrees at 9 bases. CDR1 and CDR2 (germline): SGDLS, YYNGEE. J gave up 5 bases and V 10 bases, and 9 bases lay outside the gene matches. This CDR3 has 13 amino acids. The CDR3 bases are TGTGCCGGAGGGACAGGGCCGGCGACTGAAGCTTTCTTT. Translated, it gives CAGGTGPATEAFF.

The V and J genes are TRBV10-3 and TRBJ2-3; 9 bases are a match to TRBD2. The CDR3 consists of 16 residues. With 6 bases clipped from V and 1 base from J, the junction kept 8 bases outside the gene matches. The germline gives CDR1 ENHRY, CDR2 SYGVKD. This CDR3 reads CAISPFERGGTDTQYF. The CDR3 bases are TGTGCCATCAGCCCTTTTGAGCGGGGGGGCACAGATACGCAGTATTTT.

The chain couples TRBV7-9 to TRBJ1-4, with TRBD1 identical over 8 bases. CDR1 is SEHNR and CDR2 is FQNEAQ in the germline V gene (reference sequence). V lost 5 bases, J lost 7 bases, and 9 bases stayed unmatched. The CDR3 covers 15 residues. CDR3 nucleotides: TGTGCCAGCAGCCCGGGGACAGGATCACTTGAAAAACTGTTTTTT. Translating gives CASSPGTGSLEKLFF.

The rearrangement links TRBV11-2 to TRBJ1-5; TRBD1 is a possible D gene (6 bases). CDR3 length: 14 amino acids. Deletions cut 5 bases from V and 10 bases from J, with 18 bases between. The germline CDR1 and CDR2 sequences are SGHAT and FQNNGV. The CDR3 protein is CASSPSGTSAPQHF. CDR3 in DNA: TGTGCCAGCAGCCCGTCAGGGACATCAGCACCCCAGCATTTT.

This sequence joins TRBV7-9 and TRBJ2-3, with 8 nucleotides matching TRBD1. The CDR3 extends over 15 amino acids. Unmatched junction bases numbered 6, after V lost 4 bases and J lost 3 bases. Germline CDR1 SEHNR, CDR2 FQNEAQ (reference sequence). The CDR3 region has the DNA TGTGCCAGCAGCTCCCGACAGGGGTCGACAGATACGCAGTATTTT. Translating gives CASSSRQGSTDTQYF.

The chain combines TRBV7-9 with TRBJ1-2; D unresolved. V lost 5 bases to trimming and J lost 8 bases, with 12 bases between them. This CDR3 spans 12 amino acids. Germline V gene data show CDR1 as SEHNR and CDR2 as FQNEAQ (reference sequence). The CDR3: CASSTEPGGYTF. CDR3 nucleotide sequence: TGTGCCAGCAGCACCGAACCCGGGGGCTACACCTTC.

The chain recombines TRBV11-3 with TRBJ1-1; 7 positions agree with TRBD1. V lost 2 bases to trimming and J lost 8 bases; unmatched junction nucleotides: 11. Germline CDR1 and CDR2: SGHNT and YENEEA. CDR3 length: 15 residues. For the CDR3, the DNA is TGTGCCAGCAGCTTACGACAGGGAGACTCAGAAGAAGCTTTCTTT. It is translated as CASSLRQGDSEEAFF.

The J gene is TRBJ1-5, the V gene TRBV7-8, with 7 bases fitting TRBD1. The CDR3 is made up of 15 amino acids. V lost 3 bases, J lost 2 bases, and 4 bases stayed unmatched. The germline CDR1 and CDR2 sequences are SGHVS and FQNEAQ. CDR3 amino acids: CASSFTGVGNQPQHF. The DNA for the CDR3 is TGTGCCAGCAGCTTTACAGGGGTCGGCAATCAGCCCCAGCATTTT.

V usage is TRBV28 and J usage is TRBJ1-4; the match to TRBD1 covers 7 bases. The CDR3 consists of 15 residues. V trimming: 5 bases; J trimming: 4 bases; junction bases outside the gene matches: 7. The germline V gene encodes CDR1 MDHEN and CDR2 SYDVKM. In DNA form, the CDR3 reads TGTGCCAGCAGTAACAGGGGAGGAGTTAATGAAAAACTGTTTTTT. Translation gives CASSNRGGVNEKLFF. The full variable domain, rest sourced from reference TRBV28 and TRBJ1-4, is DVKVTQSSRYLVKRTGEKVFLECVQDMDHENMFWYRQDPGLGLRLIYFSYDVKMKEKGDIPEGYSVSREKKERFSLILESASTNQTSMYLCASSNRGGVNEKLFFGSGTQLSVL.

The chain couples TRBV6-5 to TRBJ1-1, with TRBD1 matching over 9 bases. The germline V gene has CDR1 MNHEY and CDR2 SVGAGI. The CDR3 runs to 15 residues. Trimming cost V 5 bases and J 1 base; bases outside gene matches: 5. The CDR3 is CASSVNRGPNTEAFF. In nucleotides, the CDR3 is TGTGCCAGCAGTGTGAACAGGGGGCCGAACACTGAAGCTTTCTTT.

The chain has TRBV29-1 and TRBJ2-1, with D hard to call. Germline V gene sequence: CDR1 SQVTM, CDR2 ANQGSEA. V lost 4 bases to trimming and J lost 1 base, with 11 bases between them. The CDR3 is 14 amino acids. The CDR3 sequence is CSVGIGLSYNEQFF. CDR3 nucleotides: TGCAGCGTTGGAATCGGGTTGTCCTACAATGAGCAGTTCTTC.

This clone ranks as medium-sized. The chain joins TRBV4-1 to TRBJ1-1; 7 positions match TRBD1. The CDR3 extends over 15 amino acids. Trimming at V came to 1 base and at J to 5 bases, leaving 7 bases not matched to a gene. CDR1 MGHRA and CDR2 YSYEKL come from the germline V gene. CDR3 amino acids: CASSQGYRGRTEAFF. Here the CDR3 DNA reads TGCGCCAGCAGCCAAGGGTACAGGGGAAGGACTGAAGCTTTCTTT.

This clone occurred once. The chain carries TRBV7-6 and TRBJ2-3, with 11 bases lining up with TRBD2. This CDR3 has 16 amino acids. The V gene end was trimmed by 5 bases and the J gene end by 2 bases; junction bases not matched to a gene: 6. Per the germline V gene, CDR1 is SGHVS and CDR2 is FNYEAQ. The CDR3 nucleotides read TGTGCCAGCAGCCCCCTAGCGGGGGGCCTCACAGATACGCAGTATTTT. Translated, it gives CASSPLAGGLTDTQYF.

This chain links TRBV29-1 with TRBJ1-1; perhaps TRBD1 as D (5 bases). CDR1 SQVTM and CDR2 ANQGSEA come from the germline V gene. V lost 7 bases and J 4 bases, leaving 13 bases between the germline ends. This CDR3 is 12 amino acids long. CDR3 sequence: CSGSRAGTEAFF. As DNA, the CDR3 is TGCAGCGGGAGCAGGGCAGGCACTGAAGCTTTCTTT.

V and J are TRBV5-6 and TRBJ2-4, with D perhaps TRBD2 (6 bases). V lost 4 bases, J lost 8 bases, and 19 bases lay in between. The CDR3 is made up of 15 amino acids. Germline CDR1 SGHDT, CDR2 YYEEEE. The CDR3 loop is CASSHPGEVGHIQYF. The CDR3 coding sequence is TGTGCCAGCAGCCATCCCGGGGAGGTGGGGCACATTCAGTACTTC.

V usage is TRBV7-2 and J usage is TRBJ2-2; D may be TRBD1 (5 bases). Germline loops: CDR1 SGHTA, CDR2 FQGNSA. The CDR3 spans 15 residues. Trimming pared 5 bases from V and 1 base from J, leaving 11 bases between. The DNA for the CDR3 is TGTGCCAGCAGCGTACAGGCCCTGAACACCGGGGAGCTGTTTTTT. The encoded protein is CASSVQALNTGELFF.

The table lists this clone with a few counts. CDR3 coding DNA: TGTGCTAGTGGTCCCTCGGGAGGGAGAAGCAATCAGCCCCAGCATTTT. It is translated as CASGPSGGRSNQPQHF. The chain is built from TRBV12-5 and TRBJ1-5; no definite D call. V was trimmed by 5 bases and J by 1 base, leaving 15 bases between them. Germline V gene lookup returns CDR1 LGHNT and CDR2 FRNRAP. The CDR3 extends over 16 amino acids.

This chain uses TRBV19 with TRBJ1-3; 7 bases are shared with TRBD1. Germline-derived CDR1 and CDR2 are LNHDA and SQIVND (reference sequence). This CDR3 spans 17 amino acids. The trim removed 4 bases at V and 0 bases at J, leaving 9 bases unmatched. The CDR3 sequence: CASSTRQGDLSGNTIYF. The CDR3, as DNA: TGTGCCAGTAGTACCAGACAGGGCGATCTCTCTGGAAACACCATATATTTT. The full variable domain, completed using reference TRBV19 and TRBJ1-3, is DGGITQSPKYLFRKEGQNVTLSCEQNLNHDAMYWYRQDPGQGLRLIYYSQIVNDFQKGDIAEGYSVSREKKESFPLTVTSAQKNPTAFYLCASSTRQGDLSGNTIYFGEGSWLTVV.

This clone appeared a few times. The V gene is TRBV18, the J gene TRBJ1-6, with D possibly TRBD1 on 5 matching bases. The CDR3 loop spans 15 amino acids. Trimming took 7 bases from V and 7 from J, leaving 17 bases between them. CDR1 and CDR2 from the germline V gene are KGHSH and LQKENI. CDR3 bases: TGTGCCAGCTTGGGACCCGGGGGGTACAATTCACCCCTCCACTTT. Its translation is CASLGPGGYNSPLHF.

The V and J genes are TRBV7-9 and TRBJ1-2; D uncertain. V was pared by 3 bases and J by 4 bases, with 9 bases between. The length of the CDR3 is 13 residues. Germline CDR1 reads SEHNR; CDR2 reads FQNEAQ (reference sequence). In nucleotides, the CDR3 is TGTGCCAGCAGCTTTATGGCAGGCTATGGCTACACCTTC. Translated: CASSFMAGYGYTF.

This clone has only one observation. This chain joins TRBV30 and TRBJ1-3, with 7 bases that match TRBD1. Germline-derived CDR1 and CDR2 are GTSNPN and SVGIG (reference sequence). Trimming cost V 3 bases and J 0 bases; bases outside gene matches: 5. The CDR3 consists of 15 residues. CDR3 bases: TGTGCCTGGAGCACAGGACAGGCCTCTGGAAACACCATATATTTT. This translates into CAWSTGQASGNTIYF. The complete variable domain, with remaining parts taken from reference TRBV30 and TRBJ1-3, reads SQTIHQWPATLVQPVGSPLSLECTVEGTSNPNLYWYRQAAGRGLQLLFYSVGIGQISSEVPQNLSASRPQDRQFILSSKKLLLSDSGFYLCAWSTGQASGNTIYFGEGSWLTVV.

This rearrangement joins TRBV27 to TRBJ2-1; 7 nucleotides agree with TRBD2. The germline CDR1 and CDR2 sequences are MNHEY and SMNVEV (reference sequence). The CDR3 loop spans 14 amino acids. V was pared by 4 bases and J by 7 bases, with 7 bases of the junction left unmatched. The CDR3 reads CASSYRLARNEQFF. The CDR3 nucleotides are TGTGCCAGCAGTTACCGACTAGCCCGGAATGAGCAGTTCTTC.

The chain uses TRBV6-1 and TRBJ2-7, with a weak D call TRBD2 (6 bases). Germline loops: CDR1 MNHNS, CDR2 SASEGT. V was cut by 7 bases and J by 2 bases, with 15 bases left in between. CDR3 length equals 14 residues. CDR3 nucleotides: TGTGCCAGCACCTTGGGACTGGAAACCTACGAGCAGTACTTC. Protein product: CASTLGLETYEQYF.

The chain links TRBV6-6 to TRBJ2-1, with TRBD1 matching 7 bases. The CDR3 has 14 amino acids. Germline V gene sequence: CDR1 MNHNY, CDR2 SVGAGI (reference sequence). V gave up 5 bases and J gave up 9 bases; unmatched junction bases: 10. The CDR3 is CASSPGQTTSEQFF. The CDR3 DNA reads TGTGCCAGCAGTCCGGGACAGACAACCAGTGAGCAGTTCTTC.

The chain employs TRBV6-5 and TRBJ1-3, with D possibly matching TRBD1 (6 bases). Trimming stripped 8 bases from V and 0 bases from J, with 11 bases between. Germline V gene sequence: CDR1 MNHEY, CDR2 SVGAGI. The CDR3 loop spans 14 amino acids. The chain's CDR3 is CASGRTASGNTIYF. In DNA form, the CDR3 reads TGTGCCAGCGGTAGGACAGCCTCTGGAAACACCATATATTTT.

This chain joins TRBV2 and TRBJ1-5, with D unresolved. CDR3 length: 13 residues. The V end was cut by 0 bases, the J end by 6 bases, with 6 bases between. From germline, CDR1 is SNHLY and CDR2 FYNNEI. The CDR3 nucleotides read TGTGCCAGCAGTGAAGCCGGAGGTCAGCCCCAGCATTTT. Protein sequence: CASSEAGGQPQHF.